This is a list of T cell receptor beta chains from one sample in a study of cytomegalovirus exposure and HLA in healthy donors. TCRdb's table, derived via immunoSEQ multiplex PCR, lists solely in-frame clones and lacks some. The sample holds under 100,000 clones, 84% seen once. The sample comprised PBMCs. The receptors here all came from a woman between 18 and 29 years old in good health and CMV-seropositive. CDR3s include the opening cysteine and the closing phenylalanine or tryptophan. A D gene is named only where the DNA matches it firmly. Expanded clones get a size class; other rows say once, few or many, or leave the size out.

d_gene	v_gene	j_gene	abundance	CDR3nt	CDR3aa
-	TRBV10-3	TRBJ1-6	-	TGTGCCATCAGTTCTGGAGGCAGGGGAAATTCACCCCTCCACTTT	CAISSGGRGNSPLHF
-	TRBV6-5	TRBJ1-4	-	TGTGCCAGCAGTTACGTGGCTTCCCCAGGCCGGGAAAAACTGTTTTTT	CASSYVASPGREKLFF
TRBD1	TRBV18	TRBJ2-1	-	TGTGCCAGCTCACCAAAGATGGGGTCGACAGGGCTCAATGAGCAGTTCTTC	CASSPKMGSTGLNEQFF
TRBD1	TRBV5-4	TRBJ1-2	-	TGTGCCAGCAGCATCGACAGGGTTGGCTACACCTTC	CASSIDRVGYTF
TRBD1	TRBV5-1	TRBJ2-7	-	TGCGCCAGCAGCCCCGGGACAGGGTACTCCTACGAGCAGTACTTC	CASSPGTGYSYEQYF
TRBD2	TRBV11-2	TRBJ2-5	-	TGTGCCAGCAGCTCCTGGACTAGTGGTCAAGAGACCCAGTACTTC	CASSSWTSGQETQYF
TRBD1	TRBV7-9	TRBJ1-5	once	TGTGCCAGCAGCTTAGCAGGGGGCGGAAATCAGCCCCAGCATTTT	CASSLAGGGNQPQHF
-	TRBV7-2	TRBJ2-5	-	TGTGCCAGCAGCTTAGACTGGGCGGGAGAGACCCAGTACTTC	CASSLDWAGETQYF
-	TRBV7-2	TRBJ1-4	-	TGTGCCAGCAGCTTGCCCTCTGGTAGGGGCCTGTTTTTT	CASSLPSGRGLFF
-	TRBV7-9	TRBJ1-2	-	TGTGCCAGCAGCCTCTCGGGAGATCCTAACTATGGCTACACCTTC	CASSLSGDPNYGYTF
-	TRBV9	TRBJ2-2	-	TGTGCCAGCAGCACCAGCAGGGGGGCCGGGGAGCTGTTTTTT	CASSTSRGAGELFF
TRBD1	TRBV30	TRBJ1-6	once	TGTGCCTGGAAAGGACAGGGTAATTCACCCCTCCACTTT	CAWKGQGNSPLHF